One T cell receptor (beta chain) is described in this entry. Original processing notes: Nucleated cell number was recorded as an estimate derived from reference gene primer amplification. Sequenced by immunoSEQ multiplex PCR; TCRdb stores in-frame clones only, minus some. That table furnishes V, J and clone size, whereas the DNA furnished D and trimming. The sample holds over 250,000 clones, about 89% seen once. The data originate from a study of blood T cell repertoires in COVID-19. About the study: Samples taken during acute and convalescent COVID-19 were collected in the United States, Italy and Spain. T cells, B-cell-depleted T cells, or PBMCs provided the cDNA or gDNA that served as material.

CDR3 length: 12 amino acids. Trimming took 2 bases from V and 4 from J, leaving 6 bases between them. The sample consisted of peripheral blood. The rearrangement uses TRBV12-3 or TRBV12-4 and TRBJ2-7; D unresolved. This clonotype was obtained from a man in his forties who had recovered from COVID-19. CDR3 sequence: CASSLHWYEQYF. CDR3 DNA: TGTGCCAGCAGTTTACACTGGTACGAGCAGTACTTC.